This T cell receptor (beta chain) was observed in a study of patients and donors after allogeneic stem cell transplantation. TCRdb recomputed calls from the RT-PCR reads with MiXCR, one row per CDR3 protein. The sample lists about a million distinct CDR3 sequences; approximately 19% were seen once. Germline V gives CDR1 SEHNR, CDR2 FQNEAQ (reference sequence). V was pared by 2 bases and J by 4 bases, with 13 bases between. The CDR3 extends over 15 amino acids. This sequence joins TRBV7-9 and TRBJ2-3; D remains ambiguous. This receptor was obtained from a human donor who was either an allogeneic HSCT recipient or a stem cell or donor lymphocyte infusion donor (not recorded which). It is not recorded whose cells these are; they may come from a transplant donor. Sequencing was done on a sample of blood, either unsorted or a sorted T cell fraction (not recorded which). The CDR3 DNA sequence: TGTGCCAGCAGCTTAAAGGGCTCGCCTTCAGATACGCAGTATTTT. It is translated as CASSLKGSPSDTQYF.